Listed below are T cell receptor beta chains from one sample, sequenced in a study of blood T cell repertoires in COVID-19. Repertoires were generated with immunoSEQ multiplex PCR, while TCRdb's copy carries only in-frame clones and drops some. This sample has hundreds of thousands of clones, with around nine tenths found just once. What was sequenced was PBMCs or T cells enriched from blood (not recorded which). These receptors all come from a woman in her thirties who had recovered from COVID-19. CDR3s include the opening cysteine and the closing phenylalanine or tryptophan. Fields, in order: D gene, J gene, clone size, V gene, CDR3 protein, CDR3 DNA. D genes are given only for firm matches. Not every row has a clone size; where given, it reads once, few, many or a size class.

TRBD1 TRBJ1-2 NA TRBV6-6 CASSTPGQGAGGYTF TGTGCCAGCAGTACACCGGGACAGGGGGCTGGGGGCTACACCTTC
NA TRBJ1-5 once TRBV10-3 CAINEAGPYSNQPQHF TGTGCCATCAACGAAGCGGGACCCTATAGCAATCAGCCCCAGCATTTT
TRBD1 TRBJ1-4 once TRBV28 CASSLRQGNEKLFF TGTGCCAGCAGTTTACGACAGGGGAATGAAAAACTGTTTTTT
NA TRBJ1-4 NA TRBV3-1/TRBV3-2 CASSQRFSEKLFF TGTGCCAGCAGCCAGAGGTTTTCGGAAAAACTGTTTTTT
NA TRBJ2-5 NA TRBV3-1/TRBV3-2 CASSQVGGARETQYF TGTGCCAGCAGCCAAGTAGGAGGGGCCCGAGAGACCCAGTACTTC
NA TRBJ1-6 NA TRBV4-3 CASSQVQGDSPLHF TGCGCCAGCAGCCAGGTACAGGGTGACTCACCCCTCCACTTT
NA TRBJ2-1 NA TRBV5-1 CASSLASAGLEQFF TGCGCCAGCAGCTTGGCCTCAGCAGGCCTTGAGCAGTTCTTC
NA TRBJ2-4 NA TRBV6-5 CASSSPGINIQYF TGTGCCAGCTCGAGTCCGGGGATTAACATTCAGTACTTC
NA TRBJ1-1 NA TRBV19 CASLFRPGTEAFF TGTGCCAGTCTCTTTCGGCCAGGCACTGAAGCTTTCTTT
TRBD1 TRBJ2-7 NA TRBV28 CATELGTGVAYEQYF TGTGCCACCGAACTAGGGACAGGGGTTGCCTACGAGCAGTACTTC
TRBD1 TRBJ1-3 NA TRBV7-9 CASTLGQRTGGNTIYF TGTGCCAGCACCTTAGGGCAGAGGACAGGAGGAAACACCATATATTTT
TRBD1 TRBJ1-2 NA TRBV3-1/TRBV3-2 CASSQGGTGGGYGYTF TGTGCCAGCAGCCAAGGGGGGACAGGGGGAGGCTATGGCTACACCTTC
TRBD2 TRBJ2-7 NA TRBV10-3 CAISDWREATYEQYF TGTGCCATCAGTGACTGGCGGGAGGCGACCTACGAGCAGTACTTC
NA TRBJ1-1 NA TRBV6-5 CASSLEGSYTEAFF TGTGCCAGCAGTCTGGAGGGATCGTACACTGAAGCTTTCTTT
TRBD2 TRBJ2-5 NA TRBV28 CASSFSGGGRIETQYF TGTGCCAGCAGTTTCAGTGGCGGGGGGAGGATAGAGACCCAGTACTTC
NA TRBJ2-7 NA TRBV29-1 CSVARSSYEQYF TGCAGCGTTGCCAGGTCCTCCTACGAGCAGTACTTC